A selection of T cell receptor beta chains follows, all from one sample in a study of blood T cell repertoires in COVID-19. Sequencing was performed with immunoSEQ multiplex PCR; in TCRdb, only in-frame clones are kept and a portion is missing. This table holds 31,000 or so clones, 75% to 90% found once. The sample comprised peripheral blood. The receptor source for this set is a man older than 75 with acute or convalescent COVID-19. The CDR3 runs from the conserved cysteine through the conserved F or W. The D gene is left open where the match is weak. Clone size appears in some rows only: once, few, many, or a class for an expanded clone.

j_call clone_size d_call v_call cdr3_nt cdr3_aa
TRBJ2-7 - TRBD1 TRBV29-1 TGCAGCGTTTCCCCCGGGACAGGGTTCACCTACGAGCAGTACTTC CSVSPGTGFTYEQYF
TRBJ1-5 - - TRBV12-3/TRBV12-4 TGTGCCAGCAGTTTTTCCGATCAGCCCCAGCATTTT CASSFSDQPQHF
TRBJ1-6 - - TRBV19 TGTGCCAGTAGTCACCGGGCCCCGACAGATTCACCCCTCCACTTT CASSHRAPTDSPLHF
TRBJ2-3 once - TRBV5-1 TGCGCCAGCAGCTTGGCCCAGGGCACAGATACGCAGTATTTT CASSLAQGTDTQYF
TRBJ1-1 - TRBD1 TRBV7-9 TGTGCCAGCAGCTTAGGGTTGCGGGACAGGGCCCTACGCACTGAAGCTTTCTTT CASSLGLRDRALRTEAFF
TRBJ2-5 - TRBD1 TRBV5-1 TGCGCCAGCAGCTTGGAGGGACAGGGTGGGCAAGAGACCCAGTACTTC CASSLEGQGGQETQYF
TRBJ1-1 - - TRBV7-9 TGTGCCAGCAGCCGCGGGGACGGCAACACTGAAGCTTTCTTT CASSRGDGNTEAFF
TRBJ1-1 once TRBD1 TRBV10-3 TGTGCCATCAGTGAGGGGGGGACAGCCAGGATGAACACTGAAGCTTTCTTT CAISEGGTARMNTEAFF
TRBJ2-2 - - TRBV7-2 TGTGCCAGCAGCTTAGGAGCCGGGGAGCTGTTTTTT CASSLGAGELFF
TRBJ2-3 - TRBD1 TRBV5-4 TGTGCCAGCAGGACGGGACAGGGACGAGATACGCAGTATTTT CASRTGQGRDTQYF
TRBJ1-4 - TRBD1 TRBV4-1 TGCGCCAGCAGCCGGGGACAGGGCCTTAATGAAAAACTGTTTTTT CASSRGQGLNEKLFF
TRBJ1-2 - - TRBV19 TGTGCCAGTAGTAAATCTACAGTTAACTATGGCTACACCTTC CASSKSTVNYGYTF
TRBJ2-1 - - TRBV28 TGTGCCAGCAGTACGACAAGCTCCTACAATGAGCAGTTCTTC CASSTTSSYNEQFF
TRBJ1-4 - - TRBV28 TGTGCCAGCAGCACTACCTCGGGATCAACTAATGAAAAACTGTTTTTT CASSTTSGSTNEKLFF
TRBJ1-1 - TRBD1 TRBV28 TGTGCCAGCAGACAACCCGGACAGGGTTTTGGGACAAAAGCTTTCTTT CASRQPGQGFGTKAFF
TRBJ2-7 - - TRBV19 TGTGCCAGTAGTATAAGTCTAGCGAGCTCCTACGAGCAGTACTTC CASSISLASSYEQYF
TRBJ1-2 - - TRBV5-4 TGTGCCAGCACCTCGCGGGGCAGGGAATACGGAGGGACCTATGGCTACACCTTC CASTSRGREYGGTYGYTF
TRBJ2-1 - TRBD2 TRBV3-1/TRBV3-2 TGTGCCAGCAGCCCTAGCGGGAGCTACAATGAGCAGTTCTTC CASSPSGSYNEQFF
TRBJ2-2 few TRBD1 TRBV7-7 TGTGCTAGCAGCCCCTCCGGGACAGGGATCCCCGGGGAGCTGTTTTTT CASSPSGTGIPGELFF
TRBJ1-6 - TRBD1 TRBV25-1 TGTGCCAGCAGTGAACCGACAGGGGAGGCGTCACCCCTCCACTTT CASSEPTGEASPLHF
TRBJ2-7 - TRBD2 TRBV27 TGTGCCAGCAGCCGGACTAGCGGGGTCGGGTACTACGAGCAGTACTTC CASSRTSGVGYYEQYF
TRBJ2-7 - - TRBV21-1 TGTGCCAGCTGTACAGGGGGCAGCGAGCAGTACTTC CASCTGGSEQYF
TRBJ2-2 - TRBD2 TRBV30 TGTGCCTGGACGGGGACTAGCGGGTACACCGGGGAGCTGTTTTTT CAWTGTSGYTGELFF
TRBJ2-1 - - TRBV27 TGTGCCAGCAGTTTCGAGCGGCCTGCGAGAAATGAGCAGTTCTTC CASSFERPARNEQFF
TRBJ1-3 - TRBD1 TRBV5-1 TGCGCCAGCAGCCAGACAGGGGCAGGAAACACCATATATTTT CASSQTGAGNTIYF
TRBJ2-7 - TRBD1 TRBV5-1 TGCGCCAGCAGCCCCCGGACAGGATCTTTAACCAACGAGCAGTACTTC CASSPRTGSLTNEQYF
TRBJ1-6 - - TRBV6-5 TGTGCCAGCAGCGAGGAGAGCTCCTATAATTCACCCCTCCACTTT CASSEESSYNSPLHF
TRBJ1-5 - - TRBV6-5 TGTGCCAGCAGTTACCCCAGTGGGGGGAGCAATCAGCCCCAGCATTTT CASSYPSGGSNQPQHF
TRBJ2-1 - TRBD2 TRBV19 TGTGCCAGTACCACAAGCGTGAACCTAGCGGGGGGCCGGGGGAAGCAGTTCTTC CASTTSVNLAGGRGKQFF
TRBJ1-1 - - TRBV19 TGTGCCAGTAGTACTCAGGCCTCTGAAGCTTTCTTT CASSTQASEAFF
TRBJ1-2 - - TRBV7-9 TGTGCCAGCAGCTCCCCCTGGGCACCGGGGGGCTACACCTTC CASSSPWAPGGYTF
TRBJ2-7 - - TRBV2 TGTGCCAGCAGGTACAGGGTGACCTCCTACGAGCAGTACTTC CASRYRVTSYEQYF
TRBJ2-2 - - TRBV9 TGTGCCAGCAGCGCACCTCTAGGGAACACCGGGGAGCTGTTTTTT CASSAPLGNTGELFF
TRBJ1-1 - - TRBV30 TGTGCCTGGAGTCACCCAGTCAACACTGAAGCTTTCTTT CAWSHPVNTEAFF
TRBJ2-2 - - TRBV7-9 TGTGCCAGCAGCTTAGGATTAGCGGCCAACACCGGGGAGCTGTTTTTT CASSLGLAANTGELFF